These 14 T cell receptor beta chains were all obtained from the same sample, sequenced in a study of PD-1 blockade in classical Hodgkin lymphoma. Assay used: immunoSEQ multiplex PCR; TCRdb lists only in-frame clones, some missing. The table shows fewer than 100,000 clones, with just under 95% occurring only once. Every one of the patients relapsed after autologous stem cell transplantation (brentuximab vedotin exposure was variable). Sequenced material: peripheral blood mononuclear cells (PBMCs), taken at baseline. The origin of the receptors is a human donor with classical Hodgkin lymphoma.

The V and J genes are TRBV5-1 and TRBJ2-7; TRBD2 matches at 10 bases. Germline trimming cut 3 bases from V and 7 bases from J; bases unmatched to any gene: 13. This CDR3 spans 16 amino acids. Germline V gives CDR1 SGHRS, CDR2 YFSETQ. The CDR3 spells CASSWTPSGSMQEQYF. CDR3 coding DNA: TGCGCCAGCAGCTGGACCCCTAGCGGGAGCATGCAAGAGCAGTACTTC.

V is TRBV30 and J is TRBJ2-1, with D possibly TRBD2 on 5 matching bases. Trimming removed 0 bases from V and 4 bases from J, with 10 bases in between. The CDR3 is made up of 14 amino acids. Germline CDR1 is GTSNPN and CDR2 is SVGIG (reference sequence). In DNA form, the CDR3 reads TGTGCCTGGAGTGTACTAGAGGCTTACAATGAGCAGTTCTTC. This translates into CAWSVLEAYNEQFF.

The CDR3 region is CASSSGYTEAFF. As DNA, the CDR3 is TGTGCCAGCAGCTCCGGGTACACTGAAGCTTTCTTT. The rearrangement joins TRBV5-4 to TRBJ1-1; no clear D. CDR1 and CDR2 (germline): SGHNT, YYREEE (reference sequence). The CDR3 has 12 residues. V lost 3 bases and J 3 bases, leaving 6 bases between the germline ends. Full variable domain (rest looked up from reference TRBV5-4 and TRBJ1-1): ETGVTQSPTHLIKTRGQQVTLRCSSQSGHNTVSWYQQALGQGPQFIFQYYREEENGRGNFPPRFSGLQFPNYSSELNVNALELDDSALYLCASSSGYTEAFFGQGTRLTVV.

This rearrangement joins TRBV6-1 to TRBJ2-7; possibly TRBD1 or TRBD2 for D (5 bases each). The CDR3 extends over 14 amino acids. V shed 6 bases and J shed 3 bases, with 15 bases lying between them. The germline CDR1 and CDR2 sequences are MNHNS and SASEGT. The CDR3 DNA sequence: TGTGCCAGCAGGTCTGGGACGGGCTTCTACGAGCAGTACTTC. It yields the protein CASRSGTGFYEQYF.

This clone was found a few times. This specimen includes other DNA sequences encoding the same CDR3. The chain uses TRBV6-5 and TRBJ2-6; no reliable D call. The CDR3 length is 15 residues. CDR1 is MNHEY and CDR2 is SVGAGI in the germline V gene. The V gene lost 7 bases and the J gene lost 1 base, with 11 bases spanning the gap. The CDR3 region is CASMLSRSGANVLTF. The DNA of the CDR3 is TGTGCCAGCATGTTGTCCCGTTCTGGGGCCAACGTCCTGACTTTC.

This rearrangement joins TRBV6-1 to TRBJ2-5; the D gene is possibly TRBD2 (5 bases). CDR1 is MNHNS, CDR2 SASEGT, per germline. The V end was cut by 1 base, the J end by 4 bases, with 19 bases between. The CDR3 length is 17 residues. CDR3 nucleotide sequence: TGTGCCAGCAGTGAAGAGGCGAAGCGGAGGTGGGGAGAGACCCAGTACTTC. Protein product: CASSEEAKRRWGETQYF.

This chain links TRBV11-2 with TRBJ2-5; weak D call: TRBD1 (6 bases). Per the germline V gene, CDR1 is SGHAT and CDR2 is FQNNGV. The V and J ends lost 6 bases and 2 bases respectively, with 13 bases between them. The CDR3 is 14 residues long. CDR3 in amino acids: CASSPLRGQETQYF. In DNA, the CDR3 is TGTGCCAGCAGTCCTTTGAGGGGGCAAGAGACCCAGTACTTC.

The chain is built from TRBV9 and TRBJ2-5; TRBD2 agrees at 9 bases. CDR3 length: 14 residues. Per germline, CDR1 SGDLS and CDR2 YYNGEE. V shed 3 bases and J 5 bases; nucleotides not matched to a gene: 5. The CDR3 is CASSGTGTSETQYF. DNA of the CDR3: TGTGCCAGCAGCGGTACCGGGACTAGCGAGACCCAGTACTTC.

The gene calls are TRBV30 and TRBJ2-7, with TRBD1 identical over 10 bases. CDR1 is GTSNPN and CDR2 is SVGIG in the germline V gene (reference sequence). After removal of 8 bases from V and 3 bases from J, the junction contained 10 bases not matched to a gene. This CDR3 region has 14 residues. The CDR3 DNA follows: TGTGCCGGCGGAGGAGGACAGGGGGACTACGAGCAGTACTTC. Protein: CAGGGGQGDYEQYF.

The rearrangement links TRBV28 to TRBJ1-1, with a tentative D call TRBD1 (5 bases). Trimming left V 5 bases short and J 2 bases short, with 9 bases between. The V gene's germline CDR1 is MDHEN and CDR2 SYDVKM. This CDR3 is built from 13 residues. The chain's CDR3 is CASSRDLNTEAFF. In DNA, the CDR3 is TGTGCCAGCAGTCGGGACCTCAACACTGAAGCTTTCTTT. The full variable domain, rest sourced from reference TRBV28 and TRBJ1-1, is DVKVTQSSRYLVKRTGEKVFLECVQDMDHENMFWYRQDPGLGLRLIYFSYDVKMKEKGDIPEGYSVSREKKERFSLILESASTNQTSMYLCASSRDLNTEAFFGQGTRLTVV.

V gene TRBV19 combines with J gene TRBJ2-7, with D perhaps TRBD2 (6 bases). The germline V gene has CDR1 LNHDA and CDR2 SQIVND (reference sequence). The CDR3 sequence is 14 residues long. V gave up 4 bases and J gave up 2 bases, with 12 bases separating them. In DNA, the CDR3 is TGTGCCAGTAGTAGCGGGAAGGGACCCTACGAGCAGTACTTC. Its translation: CASSSGKGPYEQYF.

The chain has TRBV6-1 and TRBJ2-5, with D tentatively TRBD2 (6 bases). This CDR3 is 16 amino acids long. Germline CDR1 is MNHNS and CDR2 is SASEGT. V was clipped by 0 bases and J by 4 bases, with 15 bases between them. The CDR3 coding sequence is TGTGCCAGCAGTGAAGCGTGGATGGCCGGGGGAGAGACCCAGTACTTC. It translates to CASSEAWMAGGETQYF.

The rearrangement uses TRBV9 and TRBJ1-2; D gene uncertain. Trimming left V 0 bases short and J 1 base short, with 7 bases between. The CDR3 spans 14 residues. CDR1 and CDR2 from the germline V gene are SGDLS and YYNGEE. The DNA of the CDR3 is TGTGCCAGCAGCGTAGGAGTCAGTAACTATGGCTACACCTTC. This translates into CASSVGVSNYGYTF.

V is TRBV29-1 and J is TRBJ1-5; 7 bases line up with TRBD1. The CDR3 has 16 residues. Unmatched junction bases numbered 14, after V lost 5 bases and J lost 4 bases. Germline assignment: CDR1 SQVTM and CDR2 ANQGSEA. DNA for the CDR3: TGCAGCGTTATCTCACAGGGGATGGGGTTAAATCAGCCCCAGCATTTT. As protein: CSVISQGMGLNQPQHF. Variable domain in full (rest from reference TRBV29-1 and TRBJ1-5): SAVISQKPSRDICQRGTSLTIQCQVDSQVTMMFWYRQQPGQSLTLIATANQGSEATYESGFVIDKFPISRPNLTFSTLTVSNMSPEDSSIYLCSVISQGMGLNQPQHFGDGTRLSIL.